This T cell receptor beta chain was sequenced in a study of PD-1 blockade in classical Hodgkin lymphoma. The CDR3 is made up of 15 amino acids. Trimming stripped 0 bases from V and 1 base from J, with 7 bases between. CDR1 is SGHRS and CDR2 is YFSETQ in the germline V gene. TCRdb's table, derived via immunoSEQ multiplex PCR, lists solely in-frame clones and lacks some. The sample consists of over 50,000 clones, around 90% of them appearing once. Study-level results: When set against healthy donors, newly diagnosed patients were reported to show lower baseline TCR diversity.

As concerns this clone: The antigen remains unidentified.

Stated time point: cycle 4 day 1 (C4D1), after 6 weeks of nivolumab. Autologous stem cell transplantation was followed by relapse in every patient, and brentuximab vedotin exposure varied. The sample in question was peripheral blood mononuclear cells (PBMCs), obtained before the fourth cycle of nivolumab. The chain links TRBV5-1 to TRBJ2-2; no clear D gene. The clonotype originates from a human donor with classical Hodgkin lymphoma. The CDR3 DNA follows: TGCGCCAGCAGCTTGGATCGGATGAACACCGGGGAGCTGTTTTTT. The encoded protein is CASSLDRMNTGELFF.